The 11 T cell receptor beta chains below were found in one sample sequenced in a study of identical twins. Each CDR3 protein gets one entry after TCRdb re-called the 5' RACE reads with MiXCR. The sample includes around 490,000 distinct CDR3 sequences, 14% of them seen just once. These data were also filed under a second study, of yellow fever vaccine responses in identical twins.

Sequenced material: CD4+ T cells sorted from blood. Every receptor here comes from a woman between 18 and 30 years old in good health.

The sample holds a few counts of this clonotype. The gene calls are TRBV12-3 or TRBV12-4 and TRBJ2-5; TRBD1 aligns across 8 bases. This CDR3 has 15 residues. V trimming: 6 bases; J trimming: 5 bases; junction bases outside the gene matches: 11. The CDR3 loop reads CASSSDRGPHETQYF. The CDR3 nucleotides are TGTGCCAGCAGCTCAGACAGGGGCCCTCATGAGACCCAGTACTTC.

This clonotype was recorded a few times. DNA of the CDR3: TGTGCCAGCAGCTTAGAGGGAGCAGACACTGAAGCTTTCTTT. This codes for CASSLEGADTEAFF. The chain combines TRBV11-2 with TRBJ1-1, with no clear D. CDR3 length: 14 amino acids. Per germline, CDR1 SGHAT and CDR2 FQNNGV. V lost 0 bases and J lost 3, with 8 bases in between.

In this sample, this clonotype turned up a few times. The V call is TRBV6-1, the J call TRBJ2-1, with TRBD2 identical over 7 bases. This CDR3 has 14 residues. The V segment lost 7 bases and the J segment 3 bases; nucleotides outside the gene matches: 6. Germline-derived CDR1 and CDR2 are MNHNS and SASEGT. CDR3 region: CASNPSGFYNEQFF. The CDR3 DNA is TGTGCCAGCAACCCTAGCGGTTTCTACAATGAGCAGTTCTTC.

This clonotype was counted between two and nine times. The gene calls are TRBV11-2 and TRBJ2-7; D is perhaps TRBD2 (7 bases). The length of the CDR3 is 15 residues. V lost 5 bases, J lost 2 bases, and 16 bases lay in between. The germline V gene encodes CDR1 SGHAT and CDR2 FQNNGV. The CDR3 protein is CASSRGGELTYEQYF. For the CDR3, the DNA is TGTGCCAGCAGCAGAGGGGGGGAGCTGACCTACGAGCAGTACTTC.

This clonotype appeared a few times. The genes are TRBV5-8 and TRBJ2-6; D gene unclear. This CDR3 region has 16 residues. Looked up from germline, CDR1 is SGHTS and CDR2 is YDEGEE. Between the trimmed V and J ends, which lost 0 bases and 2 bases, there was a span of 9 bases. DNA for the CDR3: TGTGCCAGCAGCTTGGCCCTTTTAGCTGGGGCCAACGTCCTGACTTTC. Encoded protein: CASSLALLAGANVLTF.

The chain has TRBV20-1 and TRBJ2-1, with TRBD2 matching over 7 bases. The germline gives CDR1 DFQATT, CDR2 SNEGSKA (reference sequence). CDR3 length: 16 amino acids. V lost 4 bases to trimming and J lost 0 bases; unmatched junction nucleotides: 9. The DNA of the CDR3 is TGCAGTGCTAATTGGTGGGGGAGGGGCTCCTACAATGAGCAGTTCTTC. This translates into CSANWWGRGSYNEQFF.

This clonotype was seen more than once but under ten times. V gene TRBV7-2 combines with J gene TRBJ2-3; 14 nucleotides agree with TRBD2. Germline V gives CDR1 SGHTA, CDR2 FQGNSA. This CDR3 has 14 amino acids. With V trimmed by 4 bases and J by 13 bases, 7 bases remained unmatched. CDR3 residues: CASSSPTSGRAEYF. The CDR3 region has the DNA TGTGCCAGCAGCTCCCCGACTAGCGGGAGGGCGGAGTATTTT.

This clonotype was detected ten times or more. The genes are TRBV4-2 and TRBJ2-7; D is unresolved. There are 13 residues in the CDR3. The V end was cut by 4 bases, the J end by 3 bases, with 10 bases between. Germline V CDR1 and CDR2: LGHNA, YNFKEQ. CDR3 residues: CASSRRLNYEQYF. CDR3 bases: TGTGCCAGCAGCCGCCGACTCAACTACGAGCAGTACTTC.

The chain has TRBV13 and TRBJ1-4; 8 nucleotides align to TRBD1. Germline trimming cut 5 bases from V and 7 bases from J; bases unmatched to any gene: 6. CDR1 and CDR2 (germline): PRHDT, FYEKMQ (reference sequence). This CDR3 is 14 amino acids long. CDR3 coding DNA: TGTGCCAGCAGCATCCGACAGGGGATTGAAAAACTGTTTTTT. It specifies CASSIRQGIEKLFF.

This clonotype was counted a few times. CDR3: CASSSTWGGYEQYF. The CDR3 nucleotides read TGTGCCAGCAGCTCCACATGGGGGGGGTACGAGCAGTACTTC. The rearrangement joins TRBV13 to TRBJ2-7; 7 bases map to TRBD2. The CDR3 has 14 amino acids. Germline CDR1 and CDR2: PRHDT and FYEKMQ (reference sequence). V lost 4 bases to trimming and J lost 4 bases; unmatched junction nucleotides: 7.

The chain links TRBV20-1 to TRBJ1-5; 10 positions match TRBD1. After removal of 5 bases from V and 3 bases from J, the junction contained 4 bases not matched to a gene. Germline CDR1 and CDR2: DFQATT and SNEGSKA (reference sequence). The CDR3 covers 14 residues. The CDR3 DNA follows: TGCAGTGCTGGTGGGACAGGGGACAATCAGCCCCAGCATTTT. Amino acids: CSAGGTGDNQPQHF.